This T cell receptor (beta chain) was found in a study of early T cells in non-severe SARS-CoV-2 infection. For the study at large: RNA in bulk from unsorted whole blood was sequenced, and chains were unpaired. Study results and caveats: Missing private and CD4 specificities, VDJdb matching favored anti-spike CD8 responses.

The CDR3 length is 13 residues. After removal of 6 bases from V and 4 bases from J, the junction contained 2 bases not matched to a gene. CDR1 is LGHDT, CDR2 YNNKEL, per germline (reference sequence). A few counts support this clonotype. Its antigen is as yet unknown. The TCR library protocol attached unique molecular identifiers to the individual cDNA molecules. TCRdb recomputed calls from the 5' RACE reads with MiXCR, one row per CDR3 protein. The sample has some 80,000 distinct CDR3 sequences, roughly 12% seen once. The rearrangement uses TRBV3-1 and TRBJ1-2; TRBD1 agrees at 10 bases. This TCR was sampled from an adult who was a healthcare worker with PCR-confirmed SARS-CoV-2 infection or an uninfected control (not recorded which). Input material: whole blood. CDR3 bases: TGTGCCAGCAGGGACAGGGGGACCTATGGCTACACCTTC. Residues: CASRDRGTYGYTF.